The present entry profiles one TCR beta chain with its context. Antigen: not known. PCR amplification relied on 60 Vbeta primers (plus 13 Jbeta primers). As handled by the study authors: Later, some 75 million unique TCR beta chains were counted in an analysis, and some 11 million of them were shared. Sequenced by immunoSEQ multiplex PCR; TCRdb stores in-frame clones only, minus some. That table furnishes V, J and clone size, whereas the DNA furnished D and trimming. The sample lists roughly 160,000 clones; approximately 85% were seen once. The length of the CDR3 is 14 residues. V gave up 0 bases and J gave up 3 bases, with 10 bases separating them. The germline V gene has CDR1 SGHKS and CDR2 YYEKEE (reference sequence). The data are from a study of cytomegalovirus exposure and HLA in healthy donors. Broader study findings: Reported results showed that the classifier diagnosed cytomegalovirus status with high specificity and sensitivity.

This receptor was identified in a man between 45 and 60 years old in good health and CMV-seropositive. This chain connects TRBV5-5 to TRBJ2-7; possibly TRBD1 for D (5 bases). Sequenced material: PBMCs. CDR3 region: CASSLGPTVYEQYF. The CDR3 DNA follows: TGTGCCAGCAGCTTGGGACCGACAGTCTACGAGCAGTACTTC.